Listed below are T cell receptor beta chains from one sample, sequenced in a study of post-analysis software for immune sequencing data. MiXCR was run by TCRdb on the PCR reads, yielding one entry per CDR3 protein. The sample shows some 890,000 distinct CDR3 sequences, roughly 50% of them seen only once. The sample was blood. Receptor source: a girl aged 5-17 years with multiple sclerosis. Each CDR3 is given without its conserved first and last residue. Each record gives: V gene, J gene, D gene, CDR3 protein. A D gene is named only where the DNA matches it firmly.

v_call: TRBV12-5
j_call: TRBJ1-5
d_call: NA
cdr3_aa: ASGLGGVQPQH

v_call: TRBV7-3
j_call: TRBJ1-2
d_call: NA
cdr3_aa: ASSLTGQDGYT

v_call: TRBV29-1
j_call: TRBJ2-7
d_call: TRBD2
cdr3_aa: SVALAGGSYEQY

v_call: TRBV18
j_call: TRBJ2-5
d_call: NA
cdr3_aa: ASSPPGKETQY

v_call: TRBV7-2
j_call: TRBJ2-3
d_call: NA
cdr3_aa: ASSPGPSSGTDTQY

v_call: TRBV10-3
j_call: TRBJ2-7
d_call: TRBD1
cdr3_aa: AIRPGTAVYEQY

v_call: TRBV6-6
j_call: TRBJ1-4
d_call: NA
cdr3_aa: ASQGEKLF

v_call: TRBV27
j_call: TRBJ1-4
d_call: TRBD1
cdr3_aa: ASGWNRGNEKLF

v_call: TRBV12-3/TRBV12-4
j_call: TRBJ2-1
d_call: NA
cdr3_aa: ASSLGLAGNYNEQF

v_call: TRBV20-1
j_call: TRBJ2-5
d_call: NA
cdr3_aa: SARDQGRRYQETQY

v_call: TRBV6-6
j_call: TRBJ2-7
d_call: NA
cdr3_aa: ASSNRATYSYEQY

v_call: TRBV9
j_call: TRBJ2-7
d_call: NA
cdr3_aa: ASSVGNRAYEQY

v_call: TRBV20-1
j_call: TRBJ2-1
d_call: TRBD2
cdr3_aa: SARGTSENYNEQF

v_call: TRBV24-1
j_call: TRBJ2-3
d_call: NA
cdr3_aa: ATSDLYEGDTQY

v_call: TRBV20-1
j_call: TRBJ2-7
d_call: TRBD2
cdr3_aa: SASSTSGRDERY

v_call: TRBV20-1
j_call: TRBJ2-7
d_call: NA
cdr3_aa: SARSLTASAYEQY

v_call: TRBV12-3/TRBV12-4
j_call: NA
d_call: NA
cdr3_aa: ASSSSQGTTQY

v_call: TRBV28
j_call: NA
d_call: TRBD2
cdr3_aa: ASSLELAGETYEQY

v_call: TRBV6-6
j_call: TRBJ2-2
d_call: NA
cdr3_aa: ASSYFGTGELF

v_call: TRBV15
j_call: TRBJ1-6
d_call: NA
cdr3_aa: ATSKVGRATSPLH

v_call: TRBV7-9
j_call: TRBJ1-1
d_call: NA
cdr3_aa: ASMGLHREAF

v_call: TRBV7-7
j_call: TRBJ2-1
d_call: NA
cdr3_aa: ASSANLRVGVDSYNEQF

v_call: TRBV2
j_call: TRBJ2-1
d_call: NA
cdr3_aa: ASSEDIGGPTSYNEQF

v_call: TRBV4-1
j_call: TRBJ2-1
d_call: NA
cdr3_aa: ASSQVKTAGEQF

v_call: TRBV25-1
j_call: TRBJ1-2
d_call: NA
cdr3_aa: ASSFQGFGYT

v_call: TRBV7-2
j_call: TRBJ2-5
d_call: NA
cdr3_aa: ASSFPDLARKTQY

v_call: TRBV6-1
j_call: NA
d_call: NA
cdr3_aa: ASSLGPLTETQY

v_call: TRBV29-1
j_call: TRBJ2-5
d_call: NA
cdr3_aa: SVLPGQTQY

v_call: TRBV27
j_call: TRBJ2-1
d_call: TRBD2
cdr3_aa: ASSMIAGGYNEQF

v_call: TRBV12-5
j_call: TRBJ2-6
d_call: NA
cdr3_aa: ASGGGLPGANVLT

v_call: TRBV13
j_call: TRBJ2-5
d_call: TRBD2
cdr3_aa: ASSLPEVGIARAGPGNTQY

v_call: TRBV6-6
j_call: TRBJ1-2
d_call: NA
cdr3_aa: ASSYAGDVGVGYT

v_call: TRBV7-9
j_call: TRBJ2-3
d_call: NA
cdr3_aa: ASSLAGTNTQY

v_call: TRBV12-5
j_call: TRBJ2-7
d_call: TRBD1
cdr3_aa: ASGLAGTASYEQY

v_call: TRBV15
j_call: TRBJ2-7
d_call: TRBD1
cdr3_aa: ATSRFSIGTGDDEQY

v_call: TRBV30
j_call: TRBJ1-2
d_call: NA
cdr3_aa: AWSVGASYGYT

v_call: TRBV21-1
j_call: TRBJ2-1
d_call: NA
cdr3_aa: ASSKGDRQNPYSHNEQF

v_call: TRBV28
j_call: TRBJ1-2
d_call: TRBD1
cdr3_aa: ASSALGTGLYGYT

v_call: TRBV5-1
j_call: TRBJ2-7
d_call: NA
cdr3_aa: ASSGSNGYEQY

v_call: TRBV6-5
j_call: TRBJ2-3
d_call: NA
cdr3_aa: ASSLRDFTDTQY

v_call: TRBV15
j_call: TRBJ1-5
d_call: NA
cdr3_aa: ATSRNDRGQPQH

v_call: TRBV27
j_call: TRBJ2-7
d_call: NA
cdr3_aa: ASSLASRWEQY

v_call: TRBV9
j_call: TRBJ2-7
d_call: NA
cdr3_aa: ASSVGLNYEQY

v_call: TRBV15
j_call: TRBJ2-4
d_call: TRBD2
cdr3_aa: ATSRVAGSGVNIQY

v_call: TRBV5-1
j_call: TRBJ2-1
d_call: NA
cdr3_aa: ASSWGAEQF

v_call: TRBV6-6
j_call: TRBJ2-5
d_call: TRBD2
cdr3_aa: ASSPGLAGLREETQY